This entry describes one T cell receptor beta chain. Its antigen is not known. The CDR3 sequence is 14 residues long. CDR1 is SGHVS, CDR2 FNYEAQ, per germline. Between the trimmed V and J ends, which lost 3 bases and 6 bases, there was a span of 12 bases. Next came a second PCR, run for about 6 to 12 cycles, which used a sample-barcoded 5' primer along with a J-beta primer mix. TCRdb reanalysed the 5' RACE reads using MiXCR and keeps one entry per CDR3 protein. The sample lists some 1.7 million distinct CDR3 sequences; roughly 27% were seen once. The record originates from a study of blood T cells in healthy people across ages. The study's findings and limits: Per-million-T-cell TCR beta diversity fell roughly linearly with age.

The chain combines TRBV7-6 with TRBJ1-5; D is ambiguous. The sequence derives from a woman between 25 and 40 years old in good health. Source material: blood. CDR3 protein: CASSLTHGPQPQHF. The CDR3 DNA sequence: TGTGCCAGCAGCTTGACCCACGGTCCTCAGCCCCAGCATTTT. Complete variable domain (other parts from reference TRBV7-6 and TRBJ1-5): GAGVSQSPRYKVTKRGQDVALRCDPISGHVSLYWYRQALGQGPEFLTYFNYEAQQDKSGLPNDRFSAERPEGSISTLTIQRTEQRDSAMYRCASSLTHGPQPQHFGDGTRLSIL.